This T cell receptor (beta chain) was profiled in a study of lymphopenia after photon versus proton radiotherapy (dated by TCRdb to about 2019). Broadly, across the study: Photon and proton radiation therapy were compared by the study for their immunological effects in patients with gastrointestinal tumors who developed high-grade lymphopenia. The roughly 21 patients in the cohort had gastrointestinal tumors, were treated with either photon or proton therapy, and subsequently developed lymphopenia. The study aimed to characterize how the two radiation modalities differ in their impact on the immune system.

For this clone: Its recognized antigen is unknown. Base qualities are not recorded, but no much larger clone differs from it by a single base.

The CDR3 contains 14 residues, cysteine and phenylalanine counted. The entry retains the CDR3 DNA only, 42 bases that are in frame from base 1. Via the germline V gene, CDR1 is SGHVS and CDR2 FQNEAQ. V gives up 5 bases and J gives up 5 bases, and the segment between their germline ends measures 15 bases. What the research found in general, with its limitations: The survival association was assessed only in patients who died, and the authors presented better survival with proton therapy as a possibility rather than a demonstrated result. Across the cohort, an inverse correlation was found between a larger post-nadir drop in TCR diversity and overall survival time among patients who died. During treatment, patients who received photon therapy lost naive T cells and TCR diversity and gained effector/memory populations, whereas patients who received proton therapy remained relatively stable. After the lymphocyte count nadir, photon-treated repertoires showed oligoclonal expansion, especially of CD8+ Temra cells, which drove the drop in diversity.

Library generation was performed with the immunoSEQ multiplex PCR assay. Deep sequencing of rearranged TCR beta loci, alongside multiparametric flow cytometry, was used to profile T cell repertoires. What TCRdb holds here is the immuneACCESS table cut down to in-frame rearrangements. Part of the clones is not present; checked against another copy, under half of the missing clones reflect an unresolved V gene, and the others are unexplained. The table for this sample lists 50,000 to 70,000 clones; about 90% of them were counted only once. The ten largest clones take up 9.5% to 15% of the sample. This sequence originates from an elderly man with esophageal cancer. Source: peripheral blood, taken from a patient treated with proton-based radiotherapy. The chain links TRBV7-8 with TRBJ1-2, with a tentative D gene TRBD1 over 6 matching bases. CDR3 sequence: CASSLDRTPYGYTF. The DNA sequence follows: TGTGCCAGCAGCCTCGACAGGACGCCATATGGCTACACCTTC.